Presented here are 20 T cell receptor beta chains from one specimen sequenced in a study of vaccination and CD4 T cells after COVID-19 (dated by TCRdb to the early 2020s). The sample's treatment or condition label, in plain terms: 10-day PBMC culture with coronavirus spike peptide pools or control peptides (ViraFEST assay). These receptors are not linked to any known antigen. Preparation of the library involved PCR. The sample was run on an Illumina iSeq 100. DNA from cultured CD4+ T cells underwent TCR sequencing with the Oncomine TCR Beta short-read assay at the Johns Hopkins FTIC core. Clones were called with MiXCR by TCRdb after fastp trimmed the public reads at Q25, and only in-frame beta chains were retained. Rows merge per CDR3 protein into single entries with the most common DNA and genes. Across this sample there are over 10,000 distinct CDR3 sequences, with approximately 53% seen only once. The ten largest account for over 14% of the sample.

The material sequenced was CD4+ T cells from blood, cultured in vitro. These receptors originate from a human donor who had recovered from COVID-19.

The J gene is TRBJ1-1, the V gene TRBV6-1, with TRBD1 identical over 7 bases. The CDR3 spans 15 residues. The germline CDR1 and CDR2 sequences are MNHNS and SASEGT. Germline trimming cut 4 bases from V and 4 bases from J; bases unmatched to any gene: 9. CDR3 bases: TGTGCCAGCAGTGGACCGACAGGGAAAAGCACTGAAGCTTTCTTT. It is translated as CASSGPTGKSTEAFF.

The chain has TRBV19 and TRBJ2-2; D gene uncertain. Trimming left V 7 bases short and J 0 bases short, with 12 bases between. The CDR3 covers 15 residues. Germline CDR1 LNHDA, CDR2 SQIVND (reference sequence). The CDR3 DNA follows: TGTGCCAGTAAAGCGCTTGTGCCGAACACCGGGGAGCTGTTTTTT. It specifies CASKALVPNTGELFF.

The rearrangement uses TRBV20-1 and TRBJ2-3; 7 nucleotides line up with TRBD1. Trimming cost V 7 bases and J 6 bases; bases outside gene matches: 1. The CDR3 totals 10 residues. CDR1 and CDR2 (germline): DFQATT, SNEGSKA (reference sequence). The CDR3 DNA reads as TGCAGTGTCAGGGGGGATACGCAGTATTTT. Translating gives CSVRGDTQYF.

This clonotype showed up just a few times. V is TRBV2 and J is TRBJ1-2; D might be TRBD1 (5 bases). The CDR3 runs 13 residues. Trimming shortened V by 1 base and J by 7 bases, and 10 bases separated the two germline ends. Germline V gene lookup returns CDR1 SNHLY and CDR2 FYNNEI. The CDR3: CASSEGGTVGYTF. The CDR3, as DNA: TGTGCCAGCAGTGAAGGGGGCACGGTTGGCTACACCTTC.

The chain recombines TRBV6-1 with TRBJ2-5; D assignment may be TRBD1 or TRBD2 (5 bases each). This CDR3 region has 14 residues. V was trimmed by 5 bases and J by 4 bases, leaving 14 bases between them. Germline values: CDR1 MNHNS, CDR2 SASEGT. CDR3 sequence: CASSQRLQVETQYF. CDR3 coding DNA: TGTGCCAGCAGTCAAAGACTACAGGTAGAGACCCAGTACTTC.

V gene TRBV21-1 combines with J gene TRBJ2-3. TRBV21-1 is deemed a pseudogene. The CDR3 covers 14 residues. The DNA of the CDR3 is TGTGCCAGCAGGGTTCGGGGATACACAGATACGCAGTATTTT. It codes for CASRVRGYTDTQYF.

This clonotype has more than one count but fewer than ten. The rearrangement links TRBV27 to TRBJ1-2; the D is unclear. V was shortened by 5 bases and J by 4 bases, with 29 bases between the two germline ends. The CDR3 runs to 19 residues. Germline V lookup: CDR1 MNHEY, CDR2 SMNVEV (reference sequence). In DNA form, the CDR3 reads TGTGCCAGCAGTCGTTCGTCGGTCGGATGGAAAGCGGATATCTATGGCTACACCTTC. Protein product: CASSRSSVGWKADIYGYTF.

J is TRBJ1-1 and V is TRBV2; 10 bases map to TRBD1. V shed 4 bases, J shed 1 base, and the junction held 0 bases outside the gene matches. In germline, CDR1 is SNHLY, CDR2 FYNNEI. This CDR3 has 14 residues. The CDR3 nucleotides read TGTGCCAGCAGTGGGGACAGGGGGAACACTGAAGCTTTCTTT. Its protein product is CASSGDRGNTEAFF.

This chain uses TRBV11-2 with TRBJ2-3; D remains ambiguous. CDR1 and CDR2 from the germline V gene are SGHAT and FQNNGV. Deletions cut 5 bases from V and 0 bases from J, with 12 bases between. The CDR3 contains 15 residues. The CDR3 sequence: CASSPRLPSTDTQYF. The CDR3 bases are TGTGCCAGCAGCCCTCGGTTGCCTAGCACAGATACGCAGTATTTT.

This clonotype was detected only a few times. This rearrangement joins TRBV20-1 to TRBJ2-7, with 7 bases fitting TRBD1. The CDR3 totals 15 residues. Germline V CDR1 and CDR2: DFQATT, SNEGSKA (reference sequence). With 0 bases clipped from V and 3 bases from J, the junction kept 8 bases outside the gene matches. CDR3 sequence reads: CSARDTRGGDYEQYF. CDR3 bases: TGCAGTGCTAGAGATACCAGAGGGGGCGACTACGAGCAGTACTTC.

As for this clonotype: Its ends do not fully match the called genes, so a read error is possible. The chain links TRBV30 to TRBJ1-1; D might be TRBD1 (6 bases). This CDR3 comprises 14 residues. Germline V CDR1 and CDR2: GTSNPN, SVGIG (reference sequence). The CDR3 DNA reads TGTGCCTGGAGTTTGTACAGGGTGAGCCCTGAAGCTTCCTTT. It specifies CAWSLYRVSPEASF. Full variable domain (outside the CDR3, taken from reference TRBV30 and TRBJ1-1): SQTIHQWPATLVQPVGSPLSLECTVEGTSNPNLYWYRQAAGRGLQLLFYSVGIGQISSEVPQNLSASRPQDRQFILSSKKLLLSDSGFYLCAWSLYRVSPEASFGQGTRLTVV.

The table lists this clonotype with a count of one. This CDR3 is CASCVSVGSSTDTQYF. In DNA, the CDR3 is TGTGCCAGTTGTGTATCGGTAGGGTCTAGCACAGATACGCAGTATTTT. The V call is TRBV19, the J call TRBJ2-3; D gene ambiguous. This CDR3 is built from 16 residues. Germline V CDR1 and CDR2: LNHDA, SQIVND (reference sequence). The V end lost 8 bases, the J end lost 0 bases, and 18 bases lay between the germline ends.

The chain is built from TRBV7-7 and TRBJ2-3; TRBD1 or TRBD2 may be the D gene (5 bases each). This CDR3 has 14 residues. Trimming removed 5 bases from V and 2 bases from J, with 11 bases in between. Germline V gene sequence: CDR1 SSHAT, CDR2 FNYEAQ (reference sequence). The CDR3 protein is CASSPGTVTDTQYF. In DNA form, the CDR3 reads TGTGCCAGCAGCCCGGGGACCGTCACAGATACGCAGTATTTT.

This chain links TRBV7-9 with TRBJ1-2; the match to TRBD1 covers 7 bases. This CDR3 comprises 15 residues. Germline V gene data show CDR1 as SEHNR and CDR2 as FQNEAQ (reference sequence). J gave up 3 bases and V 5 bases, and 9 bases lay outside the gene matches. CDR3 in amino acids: CASSPWDRNDYGYTF. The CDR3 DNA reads TGTGCCAGCAGCCCTTGGGACAGAAATGACTATGGCTACACCTTC.

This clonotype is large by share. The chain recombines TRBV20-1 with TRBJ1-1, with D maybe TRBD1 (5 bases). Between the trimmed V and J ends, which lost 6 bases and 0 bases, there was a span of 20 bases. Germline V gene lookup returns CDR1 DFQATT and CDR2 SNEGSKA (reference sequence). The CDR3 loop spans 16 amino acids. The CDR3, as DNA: TGCAGTGCCTGGGGGGTATTAGGGTCCATGAACACTGAAGCTTTCTTT. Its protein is CSAWGVLGSMNTEAFF.

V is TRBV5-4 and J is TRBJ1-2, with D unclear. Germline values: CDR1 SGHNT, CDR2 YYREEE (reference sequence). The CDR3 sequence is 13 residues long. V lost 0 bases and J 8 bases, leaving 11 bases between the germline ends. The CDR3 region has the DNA TGTGCCAGCAGCTTGGCCGGGGTTAAAGGCTACACCTTC. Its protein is CASSLAGVKGYTF.

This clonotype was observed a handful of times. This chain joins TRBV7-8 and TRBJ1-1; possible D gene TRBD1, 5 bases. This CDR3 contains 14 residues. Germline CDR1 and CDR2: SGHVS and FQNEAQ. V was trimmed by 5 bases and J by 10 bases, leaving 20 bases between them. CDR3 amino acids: CASSRTRQSLVAFF. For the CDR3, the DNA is TGTGCCAGCAGCCGGACACGGCAGTCACTCGTAGCTTTCTTT. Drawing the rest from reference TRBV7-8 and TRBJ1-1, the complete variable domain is GAGVSQSPRYKVAKRGQDVALRCDPISGHVSLFWYQQALGQGPEFLTYFQNEAQLDKSGLPSDRFFAERPEGSVSTLKIQRTQQEDSAVYLCASSRTRQSLVAFFGQGTRLTVV.

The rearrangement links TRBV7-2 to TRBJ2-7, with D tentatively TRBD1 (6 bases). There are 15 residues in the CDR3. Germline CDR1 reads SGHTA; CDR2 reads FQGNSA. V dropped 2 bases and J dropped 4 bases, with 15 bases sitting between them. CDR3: CASSLYGTGQYEQYF. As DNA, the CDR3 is TGTGCCAGCAGCTTATACGGGACGGGACAATACGAGCAGTACTTC.

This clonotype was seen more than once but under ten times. The chain's CDR3 is CSAYSFEQGPREKLFF. The DNA of the CDR3 is TGCAGTGCTTACTCCTTTGAACAGGGCCCGCGAGAAAAACTGTTTTTT. The V call is TRBV20-1, the J call TRBJ1-4; tentatively, D is TRBD1 (6 bases). The V end was cut by 5 bases, the J end by 8 bases, with 24 bases between. This CDR3 has 16 residues. Germline values: CDR1 DFQATT, CDR2 SNEGSKA (reference sequence).

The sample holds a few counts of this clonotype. This CDR3 is CSARDAGTGLELRNQPQHF. The CDR3 DNA sequence: TGCAGTGCTAGAGATGCGGGGACAGGGCTAGAACTAAGAAATCAGCCCCAGCATTTT. The chain recombines TRBV20-1 with TRBJ1-5; 9 positions agree with TRBD1. Germline V CDR1 and CDR2: DFQATT, SNEGSKA (reference sequence). Trimming cost V 0 bases and J 4 bases; bases outside gene matches: 16. This CDR3 comprises 19 residues.